This TCR beta chain appears in the sequencing data of a study of CD8 T cells in Susac syndrome. Study-wide background: Sequenced Susac syndrome patients included roughly 6 with clinically active disease and about eight in remission.

Under recently defined diagnostic criteria, the patients with Susac syndrome qualified as having definite or probable disease. Bulk CD8+ and CD4+ cells came from magnetic negative isolation; CD8+ TEMRA by FACS. Roughly 0.45 to 1 ug RNA was reverse transcribed with random hexamers. Amplification of the TCR beta CDR3 was carried out by immunoSEQ multiplex PCR, which spanned a total of 54 Vbeta and 13 Jbeta segments. TCRdb reprocessed the immunoSEQ multiplex PCR reads via MiXCR and lists one record per CDR3 protein. There are under 200,000 distinct CDR3 sequences in the sample; 90% to 96% occur only once, and around 0.12% lies in the top ten. This CDR3 is built from 14 residues. CDR1 is DFQATT, CDR2 SNEGSKA, per germline (reference sequence). The ends were cut back, 6 bases at V and 3 bases at J, with 18 bases in the middle.

Sequenced sample: CD4+ T cells from PBMCs. The receptor was isolated from a human donor with Susac syndrome. The V call is TRBV20-1, the J call TRBJ2-7; no firm D call. CDR3 bases: TGCAGTGCGTTCCGAATGGCAGGCAACTACGAGCAGTACTTC. It is translated as CSAFRMAGNYEQYF.